A selection of T cell receptor beta chains follows, all from one sample in a study of T-cell reconstitution after alpha-beta-depleted transplantation in children. TCRdb independently ran MiXCR on the PCR reads; one entry per CDR3 protein. The table lists 330,000 or so distinct CDR3 sequences, about 7.3% of them singletons. This sample comprised peripheral blood, obtained 360 days after TCRalphabeta/CD19-depleted stem cell transplant. The receptors shown here come from a female patient between 2 and 15 years old who had a stem cell transplant for Fanconi anemia, so the T cells may come from the graft donor. The CDR3 runs from the conserved cysteine through the conserved F or W. Fields, in order: V gene, clone size, J gene, D gene, CDR3 DNA, CDR3 protein. D genes are given only for firm matches. The size entry is marked missing in some rows and otherwise reads once, few, many or a size class.

TRBV12-3/TRBV12-4,many,TRBJ2-2,.,TGTGCCAGCAGTTTGACGGGATCCGGGGAGCTGTTTTTT,CASSLTGSGELFF
TRBV27,many,TRBJ2-4,.,TGTGCCAGCAGCCCATGGGGTTCAGGGTTAAACATTCAGTACTTC,CASSPWGSGLNIQYF
TRBV4-2,.,TRBJ1-2,TRBD1,TGTGCCAGCAGCCAAGATCTAAGGGACAGGGGCTACTATGGCTACACCTTC,CASSQDLRDRGYYGYTF
TRBV6-4,few,TRBJ2-7,TRBD2,TGTGCCAGCAGTGGGGGGACTAGCGAAGACTACGAGCAGTACTTC,CASSGGTSEDYEQYF
TRBV24-1,few,TRBJ2-1,TRBD1,TGTGCCACCAGTTTCGGACAGGGAAGGGATGAGCAGTTCTTC,CATSFGQGRDEQFF
TRBV20-1,many,TRBJ1-1,TRBD1,TGCAGTGCTGGGGGGACAGGGGGCATTGCGATCTACACTGAAGCTTTCTTT,CSAGGTGGIAIYTEAFF
TRBV2,few,TRBJ1-1,.,TGTGCCAGCAGTGAATATGACCCGAACACTGAAGCTTTCTTT,CASSEYDPNTEAFF
TRBV11-2,.,TRBJ1-1,.,TGTGCCAGCAGCACCTACAGGGTCCCTAGCACTGAAGCTTTCTTT,CASSTYRVPSTEAFF
TRBV2,many,TRBJ2-7,.,TGTGCCAGCTATAATTCCTACGAGCAGTACTTC,CASYNSYEQYF
TRBV7-8,.,TRBJ2-5,.,TGTGCCAGCAGCTTAGATGAGGGGTCCGCGGCCCAGTACTTC,CASSLDEGSAAQYF
TRBV6-6,.,TRBJ2-7,.,TGTGCCAGCATCCAGGGCTACGAGCAGTACTTC,CASIQGYEQYF
TRBV3-1,.,TRBJ2-7,.,TGTGCCAGCAGCCACCACTTGGGCTCCTACGAGCAGTACTTC,CASSHHLGSYEQYF
TRBV5-1,many,TRBJ2-3,TRBD1,TGCGCCAGCAGCCCACAGGGGAGAGGAGATACGCAGTATTTT,CASSPQGRGDTQYF
TRBV6-1,.,TRBJ2-7,.,TGTGCCAGCGGGTCCTTTAGCGATCCAGTCTCCTACGAGCAGTACTTC,CASGSFSDPVSYEQYF
TRBV27,.,TRBJ2-1,TRBD2,TGTGCCAGCAGCCTACCGGGACTAGCGGGTTACAATGAGCAGTTCTTC,CASSLPGLAGYNEQFF
TRBV7-6,many,TRBJ1-4,.,TGTGCCAGCAGCTTCGGAGGACACCCTAATGAAAAACTGTTTTTT,CASSFGGHPNEKLFF
TRBV5-1,few,TRBJ2-5,TRBD2,TGCGCCAGCAGCTTGTACAGCGGGAGCCAAGAGACCCAGTACTTC,CASSLYSGSQETQYF
TRBV20-1,few,TRBJ1-2,.,TGCAGTGTTGGGATCCTAAACTATGGCTACACCTTC,CSVGILNYGYTF
TRBV28,many,TRBJ2-3,.,TGTGCCAGCAGGACATGGCTGGGGGATACGCAGTATTTT,CASRTWLGDTQYF
TRBV7-3,many,TRBJ2-1,.,TGTGCCAGCAGCCCCGAAGGTTTTGGGAGCAGATTCAATGAGCAGTTCTTC,CASSPEGFGSRFNEQFF
TRBV6-1,.,TRBJ2-6,.,TGTGCCAGCAGTGAAGTGCCCTCTGGGGCCAACGTCCTGACTTTC,CASSEVPSGANVLTF
TRBV7-8,few,TRBJ2-2,.,TGTGCCAGCAGCTTAGCGTTCGGAAGGGGGAGAAGGGAGCTGTTTTTT,CASSLAFGRGRRELFF
TRBV5-1,many,TRBJ2-7,TRBD2,TGCGCCAGCAGCTTCCTTCCTAGCGGGGTGCCGGAAAGGAACGAGCAGTACTTC,CASSFLPSGVPERNEQYF
TRBV18,few,TRBJ1-2,TRBD1,TGTGCCAGCTCACCAACCGGGACAGAGGTTTATGGCTACACCTTC,CASSPTGTEVYGYTF